This TCR beta chain was documented in a study of T-cell memory formation after mild COVID-19. Study as a whole: Clustering of TCRs was largely donor specific. Study-wide results and limits: Contracting CD4+ clones lay largely in CM and EM, with CD8+ ones residing in EMRA. Memory cells collected pre-infection included some clones that later responded, suggesting cross-reactive memory joined. There was a balanced CD4/CD8 profile in clones contracting day 15 to 85, and later expanders leaned CD4+.

Concerning this clonotype: The antigen is undetermined.

TCRdb analysed the 5' RACE reads with MiXCR anew, one entry per CDR3 protein. The table lists 450,000 to 650,000 distinct CDR3 sequences, roughly 18% of them singletons. The V end lost 6 bases, the J end lost 1 base, and 13 bases lay between the germline ends. The germline V gene has CDR1 SQVTM and CDR2 ANQGSEA. CDR3 size: 13 residues. The chain has TRBV29-1 and TRBJ2-7; D not resolved. The clonotype was recovered from an adult woman who had mild COVID-19 (a few samples of this study predate the infection). Cell type and time point are not known. Sequencing input: PBMCs or a T cell subset sorted from them (not recorded which). The CDR3 bases are TGCAGCGTGACGTCGGCACTTTCCTACGAGCAGTACTTC. This sequence encodes CSVTSALSYEQYF.